These T cell receptor beta chains were read from a single sample in a study of identical twins. One entry per CDR3 protein results from TCRdb running MiXCR on the 5' RACE reads. Found here are about 570,000 distinct CDR3 sequences, approximately 9.6% of them singletons; the top ten hold 3%. The data also belong to a second study, concerning yellow fever vaccine responses in identical twins.

The sample comprised PBMCs. The source is a woman aged 18 to 35 in good health. Both conserved end residues are part of each CDR3. A D gene is named only where the DNA matches it firmly. Part of the rows lack a size; the others show once, few, many or a class for expanded clones.

j_call v_call d_call clone_size cdr3_aa cdr3_nt
TRBJ2-3 TRBV18 . few CASSPEGTDTQYF TGTGCCAGCTCACCGGAGGGAACAGATACGCAGTATTTT
TRBJ2-2 TRBV4-3 . few CASSQDQDLRGELFF TGCGCCAGCAGCCAAGATCAGGACCTAAGGGGGGAGCTGTTTTTT
TRBJ2-7 TRBV5-6 TRBD2 few CASSSGGLLAGAVYEQYF TGTGCCAGCAGCTCGGGGGGGCTGCTAGCGGGGGCCGTCTACGAGCAGTACTTC
TRBJ2-7 TRBV29-1 . . CSVEEGHYEQYF TGCAGCGTTGAGGAGGGCCACTACGAGCAGTACTTC
TRBJ2-7 TRBV4-3 TRBD2 few CASSHQGLAGVEQYF TGCGCCAGCAGCCACCAGGGACTAGCGGGAGTCGAGCAGTACTTC
TRBJ2-2 TRBV5-1 . . CASSLSGIAGELFF TGCGCCAGCAGCTTGTCTGGCATTGCCGGGGAGCTGTTTTTT
TRBJ2-1 TRBV12-3/TRBV12-4 TRBD2 . CASSLLRGGRAGEQFF TGTGCCAGCAGTTTGCTTAGGGGCGGGAGGGCCGGTGAGCAGTTCTTC
TRBJ2-3 TRBV11-2 . few CASSLGFDTQYF TGTGCCAGCAGCCTGGGGTTCGATACGCAGTATTTT
TRBJ2-1 TRBV4-3 . . CASSQDQAPSYNEQFF TGCGCCAGCAGCCAAGACCAAGCGCCCTCCTACAATGAGCAGTTCTTC
TRBJ2-7 TRBV11-2 . few CASSLEASSSYEQYF TGTGCCAGCAGCTTGGAGGCTTCGAGCTCCTACGAGCAGTACTTC
TRBJ1-1 TRBV20-1 . many CSAPTSTGNTEAFF TGCAGTGCTCCCACTTCCACAGGGAACACTGAAGCTTTCTTT
TRBJ1-1 TRBV3-1 . few CASSQDLRGQAFF TGTGCCAGCAGCCAAGATCTCAGGGGCCAAGCTTTCTTT
TRBJ2-2 TRBV3-1 TRBD2 few CASSQGLAGLNTGELFF TGTGCCAGCAGCCAAGGTTTAGCGGGATTAAACACCGGGGAGCTGTTTTTT
TRBJ2-7 TRBV14 . few CASSQTRDTHEQYF TGTGCCAGCAGCCAAACCAGGGATACGCACGAGCAGTACTTC
TRBJ2-3 TRBV20-1 . few CSAGSGGKGDTQYF TGCAGTGCTGGTAGCGGAGGCAAAGGAGATACGCAGTATTTT
TRBJ2-1 TRBV29-1 TRBD2 few CSVDGTSGSSYNEQFF TGCAGCGTTGATGGGACTAGCGGGAGCTCCTACAATGAGCAGTTCTTC
TRBJ2-7 TRBV18 TRBD2 . CASSVFGGRAVDEQYF TGTGCCAGCTCCGTCTTTGGCGGGAGGGCCGTGGACGAGCAGTACTTC
TRBJ2-2 TRBV4-1 . . CASSQGVVNTGELFF TGCGCCAGCAGCCAAGGTGTCGTAAACACCGGGGAGCTGTTTTTT
TRBJ2-7 TRBV4-2 TRBD2 . CASSQAFSGGAVKYEQYF TGTGCCAGCAGCCAGGCGTTTAGCGGGGGGGCGGTTAAGTACGAGCAGTACTTC
TRBJ2-1 TRBV3-1 . few CASSLQRGDTSYNEQFF TGTGCCAGCAGCCTCCAGAGGGGGGACACTTCCTACAATGAGCAGTTCTTC
TRBJ2-1 TRBV6-2/TRBV6-3 . few CASSYLTPDTVKFF TGTGCCAGCAGTTACCTCACCCCCGACACTGTTAAATTCTTC
TRBJ2-1 TRBV12-3/TRBV12-4 . . CASSLIGGHPPYNEQFF TGTGCCAGCAGTTTAATTGGGGGGCACCCACCTTACAATGAGCAGTTCTTC
TRBJ2-6 TRBV11-2 . few CASSLGRGKGAGANVLTF TGTGCCAGCAGCTTAGGCAGGGGAAAAGGGGCTGGGGCCAACGTCCTGACTTTC
TRBJ2-3 TRBV20-1 TRBD2 . CSARVLAGGNTDTQYF TGCAGTGCTAGAGTTCTAGCGGGGGGGAACACAGATACGCAGTATTTT
TRBJ2-5 TRBV28 TRBD1 few CASSPPGTGAAETQYF TGTGCCAGCAGTCCCCCCGGGACAGGGGCCGCAGAGACCCAGTACTTC
TRBJ1-2 TRBV7-9 . many CASSVGGNYGYTF TGTGCCAGCAGTGTAGGCGGGAACTATGGCTACACCTTC
TRBJ2-7 TRBV29-1 . . CSVLNSYEQYF TGCAGCGTCCTCAACTCCTACGAGCAGTACTTC
TRBJ2-2 TRBV25-1 TRBD1 many CASSEFGQGARTGELFF TGTGCCAGCAGTGAATTTGGGCAGGGGGCGAGAACCGGGGAGCTGTTTTTT
TRBJ1-5 TRBV29-1 . . CSVGWTLGGNQPQHF TGCAGCGTCGGATGGACTCTTGGAGGCAATCAGCCCCAGCATTTT
TRBJ2-3 TRBV6-6 . few CASSSGSDTQYF TGTGCCAGCAGTTCCGGGTCAGATACGCAGTATTTT
TRBJ2-2 TRBV7-9 TRBD2 few CASSSLLGGPAGELFF TGTGCCAGCAGCTCCCTTTTGGGAGGGCCCGCCGGGGAGCTGTTTTTT
TRBJ2-1 TRBV12-3/TRBV12-4 . many CASILGQRSNEQFF TGTGCCAGCATCCTAGGGCAGAGGAGCAATGAGCAGTTCTTC
TRBJ2-7 TRBV5-1 TRBD1 . CASSLDGYRGTEQYF TGCGCCAGCAGCTTGGATGGTTACAGGGGAACCGAGCAGTACTTC
TRBJ2-7 TRBV7-8 . . CASSFARSSYEQYF TGTGCCAGCAGCTTCGCCCGAAGCTCCTACGAGCAGTACTTC
TRBJ2-5 TRBV28 TRBD2 many CASRSSGSYETQYF TGTGCCAGCAGGTCTAGCGGGAGTTACGAGACCCAGTACTTC
TRBJ2-2 TRBV3-1 TRBD1 few CASTGTGDNTGELFF TGTGCCAGCACCGGGACAGGGGATAACACCGGGGAGCTGTTTTTT
TRBJ2-5 TRBV6-5 . few CASSYRSEGETQYF TGTGCCAGCAGTTACAGGTCCGAGGGGGAGACCCAGTACTTC
TRBJ2-1 TRBV11-2 . once CASSISRGPYNEQFF TGTGCCAGCAGCATTAGCCGGGGACCCTACAATGAGCAGTTCTTC
TRBJ2-7 TRBV6-7 . few CASPGIGRDIRFGQYF TGTGCCAGCCCGGGCATCGGTCGGGACATCAGATTTGGGCAGTACTTC
TRBJ2-1 TRBV7-6 . few CASSPYVGAYNEQFF TGTGCCAGCAGCCCCTACGTAGGGGCTTACAATGAGCAGTTCTTC
TRBJ1-2 TRBV20-1 . many CSARKSYGYTF TGCAGTGCCCGAAAGAGCTATGGCTACACCTTC
TRBJ2-5 TRBV9 . few CASSAPQRGGAETQYF TGTGCCAGCAGCGCACCCCAGAGGGGGGGTGCGGAGACCCAGTACTTC
TRBJ2-3 TRBV15 . few CATSRAGDRPGDTQYF TGTGCCACCAGCAGAGCTGGGGACCGGCCTGGAGATACGCAGTATTTT
TRBJ2-7 TRBV21-1 . few CASSSHPRFHYEQYF TGTGCCAGCAGCTCACACCCCAGGTTCCACTACGAGCAGTACTTC